This T cell receptor beta chain stems from a study of cytomegalovirus exposure and HLA in healthy donors. Study results and limitations: TCR beta V- and J-gene trimming, according to a later analysis, was linked to a missense DCLRE1C variant. Rarity marked most TCR sequences, yet some public TCRs occurred in many donors.

V trimming: 7 bases; J trimming: 2 bases; junction bases outside the gene matches: 6. In germline, CDR1 is GTSNPN, CDR2 SVGIG (reference sequence). This CDR3 comprises 13 residues. PCR involved 60 Vbeta and 13 Jbeta primers. Some clones are missing from TCRdb's copy, which holds only in-frame ones; the method was immunoSEQ multiplex PCR. The data show 150,000 to 170,000 clones, with roughly 80% seen just once and approximately 4% held by the top ten. While unrecorded immune exposures were likely, the donors were nominally healthy when sampled. Worth noting for this clone: Its antigen remains unknown.

The rearrangement joins TRBV30 to TRBJ2-7; 9 bases match TRBD1. The TCR was taken from a woman aged 40 to 50 in good health and CMV-seronegative. The sample taken for sequencing was PBMCs. CDR3 sequence (DNA): TGTGCCTTGTACAGGGGGCCTCCCTACGAGCAGTACTTC. It is translated as CALYRGPPYEQYF.